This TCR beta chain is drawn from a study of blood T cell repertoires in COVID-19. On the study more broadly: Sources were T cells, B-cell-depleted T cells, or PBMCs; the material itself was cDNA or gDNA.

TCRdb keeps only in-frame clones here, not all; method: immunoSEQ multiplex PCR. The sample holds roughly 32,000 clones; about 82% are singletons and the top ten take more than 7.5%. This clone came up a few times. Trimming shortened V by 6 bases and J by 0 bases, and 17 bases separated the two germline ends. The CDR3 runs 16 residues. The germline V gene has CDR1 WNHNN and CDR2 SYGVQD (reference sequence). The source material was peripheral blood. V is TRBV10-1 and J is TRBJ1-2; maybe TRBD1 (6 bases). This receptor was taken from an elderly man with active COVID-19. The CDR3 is CASSERWGHTNYGYTF. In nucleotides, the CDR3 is TGCGCCAGCAGCGAGAGGTGGGGGCATACTAACTATGGCTACACCTTC.